This T cell receptor beta chain appears in the sequencing data of a study of OX40 agonist ivuxolimab in advanced cancers. The assay was immunoSEQ multiplex PCR, and TCRdb's table has in-frame clones only and misses some. The sample lists about 150,000 clones; under 95% were seen once. Notes on this clone: Antigen unknown.

General observations from the study: Partial responders at 0.1-3.0 mg/kg had among the lowest clonal expansion.

The CDR3 runs to 15 residues. The ends were cut back, 5 bases at V and 0 bases at J, with 13 bases in the middle. Germline loops: CDR1 MNHEY, CDR2 SVGAGI. The sequence derives from an adult with an advanced solid tumor such as melanoma, head and neck, liver or kidney cancer. The sequenced sample was CD4+ or CD8+ T cells sorted from blood, obtained in a trial of the OX40 agonist ivuxolimab. The genes are TRBV6-5 and TRBJ1-1; D is ambiguous. CDR3 in DNA: TGTGCCAGCAGTCCACTTACCCAAATGAACACTGAAGCTTTCTTT. Translated: CASSPLTQMNTEAFF.